The 28 T cell receptor beta chains reported below all come from one sample, sequenced in a study of shared clonotypes between healthy human individuals. Sequenced by immunoSEQ multiplex PCR; TCRdb stores in-frame clones only, minus some. Found here are roughly 2 million clones, 90% to 96% of them singletons; the top ten hold roughly 0.13%. The specimen was naive CD4+ T cells sorted from blood. Regarding subset: CD45RA+ positively selected. These receptors all stem from a man younger than 35 in good health.

J is TRBJ2-7 and V is TRBV6-6; 8 bases match TRBD1. This CDR3 spans 14 amino acids. Trimming at V came to 6 bases and at J to 1 base, leaving 5 bases not matched to a gene. Per germline, CDR1 MNHNY and CDR2 SVGAGI (reference sequence). Here the CDR3 DNA reads TGTGCCAGCAGCGCACAGGGGGGATCCTACGAGCAGTACTTC. Protein sequence: CASSAQGGSYEQYF.

The J gene is TRBJ2-3, the V gene TRBV7-2, with 9 bases fitting TRBD2. The CDR3 is 15 residues long. The ends lost 0 bases at V and 4 bases at J; junction bases unmatched: 2. Germline V lookup: CDR1 SGHTA, CDR2 FQGNSA. The CDR3 DNA reads as TGTGCCAGCAGCTTAGCGCGGGAGGGCCCAGATACGCAGTATTTT. Its translation: CASSLAREGPDTQYF.

In its sample, this clone was seen once. Distinct nucleotide sequences in the sample also encode this CDR3. The V call is TRBV5-8, the J call TRBJ2-7; D may be TRBD1 (7 bases). The V end was cut by 4 bases, the J end by 4 bases, with 15 bases between. Germline values: CDR1 SGHTS, CDR2 YDEGEE. The CDR3 is made up of 14 amino acids. The CDR3 here is CASSRQGGGYEQYF. In DNA, the CDR3 is TGTGCCAGCAGCCGACAGGGAGGAGGGTACGAGCAGTACTTC.

The V and J genes are TRBV2 and TRBJ2-3, with 7 nucleotides matching TRBD1. Germline trimming cut 7 bases from V and 0 bases from J; bases unmatched to any gene: 7. Germline V gives CDR1 SNHLY, CDR2 FYNNEI. This CDR3 comprises 15 residues. The DNA of the CDR3 is TGTGCCAGCACTAAAGGGACAGCTAGCACAGATACGCAGTATTTT. Encoded protein: CASTKGTASTDTQYF.

The chain carries TRBV30 and TRBJ2-5; 7 nucleotides match TRBD1. V was clipped by 1 base and J by 10 bases; unmatched bases: 9. From germline, CDR1 is GTSNPN and CDR2 SVGIG (reference sequence). The CDR3 runs to 13 residues. CDR3: CAWSAAPPGGQYF. Written as DNA, the CDR3 is TGTGCCTGGAGTGCTGCGCCTCCAGGGGGCCAGTACTTC.

The chain couples TRBV5-6 to TRBJ2-2; perhaps TRBD2 as D (5 bases). V dropped 2 bases and J dropped 6 bases, with 17 bases sitting between them. This CDR3 spans 16 amino acids. CDR1 SGHDT and CDR2 YYEEEE come from the germline V gene. For the CDR3, the DNA is TGTGCCAGCAGCTTTGGAGTCTTCGCGGGCGCCGGGGAGCTGTTTTTT. This translates into CASSFGVFAGAGELFF. The whole variable domain, remainder taken from reference TRBV5-6 and TRBJ2-2, is DAGVTQSPTHLIKTRGQQVTLRCSPKSGHDTVSWYQQALGQGPQFIFQYYEEEERQRGNFPDRFSGHQFPNYSSELNVNALLLGDSALYLCASSFGVFAGAGELFFGEGSRLTVL.

As for this clone: At one end, the junction sequence differs from germline, possibly due to a read error. Here the CDR3 reads CASSFGYPGTGDF. CDR3 DNA: TGTGCCAGCAGCTTCGGATACCCCGGGACAGGGGACTTC. J is TRBJ2-7 and V is TRBV5-6; 10 bases are a match to TRBD1. Germline V CDR1 and CDR2: SGHDT, YYEEEE. CDR3 length: 13 amino acids.

Turning to this clone: The same CDR3 arises from other DNA sequences in this sample as well. The chain uses TRBV18 and TRBJ2-3; 10 bases are a match to TRBD2. J lost 1 base, V lost 0 bases, and 1 base had no gene match. CDR1 is KGHSH and CDR2 is LQKENI in the germline V gene. The CDR3 spans 16 residues. CDR3 protein: CASSPPGLAGTDTQYF. CDR3 bases: TGTGCCAGCTCACCACCTGGACTAGCGGGCACAGATACGCAGTATTTT.

The chain carries TRBV11-2 and TRBJ1-1, with unresolved D. Germline values: CDR1 SGHAT, CDR2 FQNNGV. The CDR3 has 14 residues. Trimming pared 0 bases from V and 3 bases from J, leaving 8 bases between. The CDR3 region is CASSLDWSDTEAFF. Written as DNA, the CDR3 is TGTGCCAGCAGCTTAGACTGGTCGGACACTGAAGCTTTCTTT.

The chain employs TRBV19 and TRBJ2-1; TRBD2 aligns across 14 bases. CDR1 is LNHDA and CDR2 is SQIVND in the germline V gene (reference sequence). V gave up 0 bases and J gave up 0 bases; unmatched junction bases: 7. This CDR3 region has 20 residues. The CDR3 nucleotides read TGTGCCAGTAGTATAGACCGACTAGCGGGAGGGGTGGGCTCCTACAATGAGCAGTTCTTC. Translation gives CASSIDRLAGGVGSYNEQFF.

This chain links TRBV4-1 with TRBJ2-7; 7 nucleotides line up with TRBD1. Germline values: CDR1 MGHRA, CDR2 YSYEKL. This CDR3 contains 16 residues. V lost 0 bases to trimming and J lost 0 bases; unmatched junction nucleotides: 5. This CDR3 is CASSQDSDRSSYEQYF. The CDR3 DNA reads TGCGCCAGCAGCCAAGATTCGGACAGGAGCTCCTACGAGCAGTACTTC.

The V gene is TRBV29-1, the J gene TRBJ2-2, with a possible D match to TRBD2 (5 bases). Germline V gene data show CDR1 as SQVTM and CDR2 as ANQGSEA. The CDR3 is made up of 16 amino acids. The germline V and J ends were trimmed by 7 bases and 0 bases, with 18 bases remaining between them. The CDR3, as DNA: TGCAGCGCATCCGCCACGGACGGGGCGAACACCGGGGAGCTGTTTTTT. Translating it yields CSASATDGANTGELFF.

The rearrangement uses TRBV30 and TRBJ1-5; D is possibly TRBD1 (5 bases). The germline gives CDR1 GTSNPN, CDR2 SVGIG (reference sequence). This CDR3 spans 13 amino acids. V lost 1 base and J 7 bases, leaving 11 bases between the germline ends. CDR3 sequence reads: CAWSAGFEQPQHF. As DNA, the CDR3 is TGTGCCTGGAGTGCAGGGTTCGAACAGCCCCAGCATTTT.

The chain combines TRBV10-2 with TRBJ1-4; D is unclear. This CDR3 has 16 residues. V shed 0 bases and J shed 0 bases, with 8 bases lying between them. CDR1 is WSHSY and CDR2 is SAAADI in the germline V gene. The CDR3 DNA sequence: TGCGCCAGCAGTGAGTCTAACGTTGCAACTAATGAAAAACTGTTTTTT. Translated: CASSESNVATNEKLFF.

The rearrangement joins TRBV28 to TRBJ2-5, with TRBD2 identical over 7 bases. Trimming took 8 bases from V and 6 from J; bases not matched to a gene: 9. The CDR3 loop spans 13 amino acids. Per the germline V gene, CDR1 is MDHEN and CDR2 is SYDVKM. The CDR3: CASVTGGRKTQYF. As DNA, the CDR3 is TGTGCCAGCGTTACCGGGGGGAGAAAGACCCAGTACTTC.

The chain employs TRBV18 and TRBJ2-7, with D tentatively TRBD2 (5 bases). Trimming pared 2 bases from V and 2 bases from J, leaving 10 bases between. The CDR3 consists of 14 residues. Germline V gene lookup returns CDR1 KGHSH and CDR2 LQKENI. The CDR3 spells CASSPNSVTYEQYF. CDR3 coding DNA: TGTGCCAGCTCACCAAATAGCGTCACCTACGAGCAGTACTTC.

As regards this clone: The identical CDR3 is also encoded by other nucleotide sequences in the sample. V usage is TRBV5-1 and J usage is TRBJ1-4, with D maybe TRBD1 (6 bases). The CDR3 length is 16 residues. The germline V and J ends were trimmed by 0 bases and 0 bases, with 9 bases remaining between them. From germline, CDR1 is SGHRS and CDR2 YFSETQ. Written as DNA, the CDR3 is TGCGCCAGCAGCTTGGTAGGGGGGTCAACTAATGAAAAACTGTTTTTT. It codes for CASSLVGGSTNEKLFF.

V usage is TRBV10-3 and J usage is TRBJ2-3, with 12 bases aligning to TRBD2. V lost 5 bases and J lost 9; bases outside the gene matches: 6. The germline V gene encodes CDR1 ENHRY and CDR2 SYGVKD. The CDR3 contains 14 residues. Here the CDR3 reads CAISTSGGTRTQYF. CDR3 bases: TGTGCCATCAGTACTAGCGGGGGGACTAGGACGCAGTATTTT.

This clone was detected only once. The sample has other DNA sequences that encode this CDR3 too. The chain has TRBV5-1 and TRBJ1-1; possibly TRBD1 for D (5 bases). The length of the CDR3 is 12 residues. Germline assignment: CDR1 SGHRS and CDR2 YFSETQ. Deletions cut 0 bases from V and 6 bases from J, with 6 bases between. The CDR3 DNA follows: TGCGCCAGCAGCTTGGTGGGGCCTGAAGCTTTCTTT. This codes for CASSLVGPEAFF.

The chain joins TRBV6-6 to TRBJ2-2; D unclear. Deletions cut 7 bases from V and 5 bases from J, with 14 bases between. The CDR3 extends over 14 amino acids. Germline V gene data show CDR1 as MNHNY and CDR2 as SVGAGI (reference sequence). This CDR3 is CASTLRLGTGELFF. CDR3 coding DNA: TGTGCCAGCACCCTTCGGCTGGGAACCGGGGAGCTGTTTTTT.

V and J are TRBV11-2 and TRBJ2-1; 11 nucleotides match TRBD2. Germline-derived CDR1 and CDR2 are SGHAT and FQNNGV. With V trimmed by 2 bases and J by 0 bases, 6 bases remained unmatched. The CDR3 spans 18 residues. This CDR3 is CASSLSGTSGHSYNEQFF. CDR3 nucleotide sequence: TGTGCCAGCAGCTTATCCGGGACTAGCGGACACTCCTACAATGAGCAGTTCTTC.

The gene calls are TRBV6-6 and TRBJ2-5, with 10 bases aligning to TRBD2. The CDR3 loop spans 15 amino acids. V gave up 2 bases and J gave up 4 bases; unmatched junction bases: 4. Germline V gene sequence: CDR1 MNHNY, CDR2 SVGAGI (reference sequence). In DNA, the CDR3 is TGTGCCAGCAGTTACGCCAGCGGGGGGGGAGAGACCCAGTACTTC. Protein sequence: CASSYASGGGETQYF.

This chain links TRBV30 with TRBJ1-5, with D perhaps matching TRBD1 (5 bases). The germline CDR1 and CDR2 sequences are GTSNPN and SVGIG (reference sequence). The CDR3 is made up of 15 amino acids. V lost 0 bases, J lost 4 bases, and 13 bases lay in between. Here the CDR3 reads CAWSVLGAGNQPQHF. CDR3 sequence (DNA): TGTGCCTGGAGTGTCCTTGGGGCGGGAAATCAGCCCCAGCATTTT.

The genes are TRBV2 and TRBJ1-2; 7 bases match TRBD1. The length of the CDR3 is 14 residues. J gave up 4 bases and V 9 bases, and 11 bases lay outside the gene matches. The V gene's germline CDR1 is SNHLY and CDR2 FYNNEI. The CDR3 coding sequence is TGTGCCAGTTCCAGGGGGGTACAGAGCTATGGCTACACCTTC. Its translation is CASSRGVQSYGYTF. The whole variable domain, remainder taken from reference TRBV2 and TRBJ1-2, is EPEVTQTPSHQVTQMGQEVILRCVPISNHLYFYWYRQILGQKVEFLVSFYNNEISEKSEIFDDQFSVERPDGSNFTLKIRSTKLEDSAMYFCASSRGVQSYGYTFGSGTRLTVV.

Regarding this clone: The identical CDR3 is also encoded by other nucleotide sequences in the sample. J is TRBJ1-1 and V is TRBV5-1; a possible D gene is TRBD1 (6 bases). The CDR3 is 15 amino acids. Trimming left V 1 base short and J 0 bases short, with 10 bases between. Germline V gene data show CDR1 as SGHRS and CDR2 as YFSETQ. The CDR3 DNA is TGCGCCAGCAGCTTGAGTGGGGGCATGAACACTGAAGCTTTCTTT. This translates into CASSLSGGMNTEAFF. Using reference TRBV5-1 and TRBJ1-1 for the parts outside the CDR3, the full variable domain is KAGVTQTPRYLIKTRGQQVTLSCSPISGHRSVSWYQQTPGQGLQFLFEYFSETQRNKGNFPGRFSGRQFSNSRSEMNVSTLELGDSALYLCASSLSGGMNTEAFFGQGTRLTVV.

The chain carries TRBV19 and TRBJ2-7, with D maybe TRBD2 (5 bases). This CDR3 has 15 amino acids. V was shortened by 4 bases and J by 2 bases, with 15 bases between the two germline ends. Germline V gene lookup returns CDR1 LNHDA and CDR2 SQIVND (reference sequence). CDR3 sequence: CASSNPSGGPYEQYF. CDR3 sequence (DNA): TGTGCCAGTAGTAACCCAAGCGGAGGACCCTACGAGCAGTACTTC.

This clone was picked up a small number of times. The chain couples TRBV4-2 to TRBJ1-4; tentatively, D is TRBD1 (5 bases). This CDR3 contains 15 residues. Germline-derived CDR1 and CDR2 are LGHNA and YNFKEQ. V shed 2 bases and J shed 10 bases, with 17 bases lying between them. For the CDR3, the DNA is TGTGCCAGCAGCCAACCGTCCGGGACCAAGGGAAAACTGTTTTTT. Its protein product is CASSQPSGTKGKLFF.

This chain joins TRBV5-1 and TRBJ2-7, with a tentative D call TRBD1 (5 bases). The V gene's germline CDR1 is SGHRS and CDR2 YFSETQ. This CDR3 has 14 amino acids. The V end was cut by 4 bases, the J end by 0 bases, with 11 bases between. In DNA form, the CDR3 reads TGCGCCAGCAGCACGGACACCAGCTCCTACGAGCAGTACTTC. Its translation is CASSTDTSSYEQYF.